The 29 T cell receptor beta chains listed next were all sequenced from one sample in a study of blood T cell repertoires in COVID-19. Data came from immunoSEQ multiplex PCR; TCRdb stores just in-frame clones and leaves some out. The sample has around 15,000 clones, around 90% seen once; the top ten hold less than 5%. The sample comprised peripheral blood. All receptors derive from a man aged 60-69 years with active COVID-19.

The gene calls are TRBV11-2 and TRBJ2-4; TRBD1 is a possible D gene (5 bases). Germline CDR1 is SGHAT and CDR2 is FQNNGV. This CDR3 spans 15 amino acids. Between the trimmed V and J ends, which lost 5 bases and 3 bases, there was a span of 14 bases. DNA for the CDR3: TGTGCCAGCAGCATCCGCGACAGCAGCAAAAACATTCAGTACTTC. The encoded protein is CASSIRDSSKNIQYF.

CDR3 bases: TGCAGTGCTAGTGTTTACGCGACAGGAGAGGGTGAGCAGTACTTC. Its protein is CSASVYATGEGEQYF. The chain uses TRBV20-1 and TRBJ2-7, with a possible D match to TRBD1 (6 bases). This CDR3 has 15 amino acids. The V and J ends lost 3 bases and 7 bases respectively, with 22 bases between them. Germline-derived CDR1 and CDR2 are DFQATT and SNEGSKA (reference sequence).

The V and J genes are TRBV7-9 and TRBJ1-2; D gene unclear. This CDR3 contains 14 residues. The germline gives CDR1 SEHNR, CDR2 FQNEAQ (reference sequence). V shed 1 base and J shed 2 bases, with 8 bases lying between them. CDR3 region: CASSLGRSNYGYTF. In DNA form, the CDR3 reads TGTGCCAGCAGCTTAGGGAGAAGCAACTATGGCTACACCTTC. The complete variable domain, with remaining parts taken from reference TRBV7-9 and TRBJ1-2, reads DTGVSQNPRHKITKRGQNVTFRCDPISEHNRLYWYRQTLGQGPEFLTYFQNEAQLEKSRLLSDRFSAERPKGSFSTLEIQRTEQGDSAMYLCASSLGRSNYGYTFGSGTRLTVV.

The gene calls are TRBV2 and TRBJ1-5; D is perhaps TRBD1 (6 bases). The germline V and J ends were trimmed by 9 bases and 3 bases, with 18 bases remaining between them. Germline CDR1 SNHLY, CDR2 FYNNEI. The CDR3 consists of 15 residues. The CDR3 sequence: CASRGGGLNNQPQHF. The CDR3 DNA is TGTGCCAGTCGCGGGGGCGGATTAAACAATCAGCCCCAGCATTTT.

This rearrangement joins TRBV7-2 to TRBJ2-7; weak D call: TRBD1 (5 bases). CDR3 length: 16 amino acids. Germline values: CDR1 SGHTA, CDR2 FQGNSA. The germline V and J ends were trimmed by 0 bases and 0 bases, with 12 bases remaining between them. The CDR3 DNA reads as TGTGCCAGCAGCTTAGCATCAGGGCTGCCCTCCTACGAGCAGTACTTC. This gives the protein CASSLASGLPSYEQYF.

The chain links TRBV11-3 to TRBJ2-1, with D tentatively TRBD2 (6 bases). CDR1 is SGHNT and CDR2 is YENEEA in the germline V gene. V was shortened by 5 bases and J by 6 bases, with 8 bases between the two germline ends. The CDR3 extends over 12 amino acids. The CDR3 protein is CASSPGGNEQFF. Here the CDR3 DNA reads TGTGCCAGCAGCCCCGGGGGCAATGAGCAGTTCTTC.

The J gene is TRBJ2-3, the V gene TRBV27, with D perhaps TRBD2 (6 bases). The germline V gene encodes CDR1 MNHEY and CDR2 SMNVEV (reference sequence). The ends were cut back, 3 bases at V and 5 bases at J, with 6 bases in the middle. The CDR3 extends over 12 amino acids. This chain's CDR3 is CASSLGGDTQYF. CDR3 nucleotide sequence: TGTGCCAGCAGTTTGGGGGGAGATACGCAGTATTTT.

This chain connects TRBV27 to TRBJ1-1; 11 bases are shared with TRBD1. Trimming at V came to 5 bases and at J to 11 bases, leaving 10 bases not matched to a gene. This CDR3 is built from 14 residues. Germline CDR1 MNHEY, CDR2 SMNVEV (reference sequence). The CDR3 sequence: CASSLSGQGASAFF. The CDR3 coding sequence is TGTGCCAGCAGTCTCAGCGGACAGGGGGCCTCGGCTTTCTTT.

This clone was recorded a few times. The chain uses TRBV19 and TRBJ1-2; possibly TRBD1 for D (5 bases). The CDR3 sequence is 15 residues long. Germline V gives CDR1 LNHDA, CDR2 SQIVND (reference sequence). Trimming shortened V by 2 bases and J by 4 bases, and 14 bases separated the two germline ends. The CDR3 nucleotides are TGTGCCAGTAGTATAACAGGAGACTTGTTCTATGGCTACACCTTC. As protein: CASSITGDLFYGYTF.

The gene calls are TRBV2 and TRBJ2-1; tentatively, D is TRBD1 (6 bases). The CDR3 sequence is 15 residues long. Trimming left V 2 bases short and J 5 bases short, with 13 bases between. CDR1 is SNHLY and CDR2 is FYNNEI in the germline V gene. CDR3 protein: CASSEIGTPNNEQFF. CDR3 nucleotides: TGTGCCAGCAGTGAAATAGGGACACCGAACAATGAGCAGTTCTTC. The whole variable domain, filled in from reference TRBV2 and TRBJ2-1, reads EPEVTQTPSHQVTQMGQEVILRCVPISNHLYFYWYRQILGQKVEFLVSFYNNEISEKSEIFDDQFSVERPDGSNFTLKIRSTKLEDSAMYFCASSEIGTPNNEQFFGPGTRLTVL.

This chain links TRBV3-1 (or the pseudogene TRBV3-2) with TRBJ1-2; D unresolved. V was pared by 3 bases and J by 1 base, with 3 bases between. Looked up from germline, CDR1 is LGHDT and CDR2 is YNNKEL (reference sequence). The CDR3 consists of 12 residues. As DNA, the CDR3 is TGTGCCAGCAGCCACGGTAACTATGGCTACACCTTC. Translation: CASSHGNYGYTF.

The J gene is TRBJ2-7, the V gene TRBV6-5; 11 bases match TRBD2. Germline CDR1 and CDR2: MNHEY and SVGAGI. CDR3 size: 14 residues. The trim removed 10 bases at V and 3 bases at J, leaving 8 bases unmatched. For the CDR3, the DNA is TGTGCCACCGACTCGGGACTAGCGGACTACGAGCAGTACGTC. Amino acid sequence: CATDSGLADYEQYV.

The rearrangement links TRBV4-1 to TRBJ1-1; D unclear. The CDR3 has 17 amino acids. CDR1 is MGHRA, CDR2 YSYEKL, per germline. V lost 0 bases to trimming and J lost 5 bases, with 19 bases between them. CDR3 sequence (DNA): TGCGCCAGCAGCCAAGATCCTAGACGGCGCTTCTGGACTGAAGCTTTCTTT. Translating gives CASSQDPRRRFWTEAFF.

J is TRBJ1-2 and V is TRBV6-5; 9 bases agree with TRBD1. From germline, CDR1 is MNHEY and CDR2 SVGAGI. V lost 6 bases, J lost 2 bases, and 7 bases stayed unmatched. The CDR3 contains 15 residues. CDR3 DNA sequence: TGTGCCAGCAGCTCACCGGGACAGGGAAACTATGGCTACACCTTC. Translating it yields CASSSPGQGNYGYTF.

This chain links TRBV7-2 with TRBJ1-1, with D unclear. The CDR3 extends over 13 amino acids. CDR1 SGHTA and CDR2 FQGNSA come from the germline V gene. Deletions cut 1 base from V and 4 bases from J, with 7 bases between. This CDR3 is CASSLGVTTEAFF. CDR3 coding DNA: TGTGCCAGCAGCTTAGGAGTAACCACTGAAGCTTTCTTT.

The chain has TRBV28 and TRBJ2-3, with 9 bases lining up with TRBD1. Germline-derived CDR1 and CDR2 are MDHEN and SYDVKM. Trimming cost V 4 bases and J 6 bases; bases outside gene matches: 11. The CDR3 is made up of 16 amino acids. CDR3 nucleotides: TGTGCCAGCAGTTCTTTGGGACAGGGCCTCGGGGATACGCAGTATTTT. Encoded protein: CASSSLGQGLGDTQYF.

V gene TRBV29-1 combines with J gene TRBJ2-1, with 11 bases fitting TRBD1. Trimming removed 5 bases from V and 9 bases from J; junction bases left unmatched: 9. This CDR3 region has 14 residues. Germline V gene sequence: CDR1 SQVTM, CDR2 ANQGSEA. CDR3: CSVPGQGAVIEQFF. CDR3 in DNA: TGCAGCGTTCCCGGACAGGGGGCTGTTATTGAGCAGTTCTTC.

The table lists this clone with a count of one. The J gene is TRBJ1-6, the V gene TRBV9; D gene ambiguous. There are 12 residues in the CDR3. The V end was cut by 4 bases, the J end by 15 bases, with 14 bases between. CDR1 is SGDLS, CDR2 YYNGEE, per germline. The CDR3 loop is CASSSDGPGLHF. CDR3 nucleotides: TGTGCCAGCAGCTCCGATGGCCCGGGCCTCCACTTT.

This clone has a single count. This chain links TRBV7-2 with TRBJ2-1; the match to TRBD2 covers 11 bases. The trim removed 3 bases at V and 7 bases at J, leaving 11 bases unmatched. The CDR3 runs 17 residues. CDR1 is SGHTA and CDR2 is FQGNSA in the germline V gene. The CDR3 sequence: CASSLLVWASGGNEQFF. The DNA of the CDR3 is TGTGCCAGCAGCTTGTTAGTATGGGCTAGCGGGGGGAATGAGCAGTTCTTC.

The chain joins TRBV11-3 to TRBJ2-1; TRBD1 matches 12 bases. Per the germline V gene, CDR1 is SGHNT and CDR2 is YENEEA. V shed 4 bases, J shed 7 bases, and the junction held 5 bases outside the gene matches. The CDR3 is made up of 15 amino acids. The CDR3, as DNA: TGTGCCAGCAGCTCACGGGGACAGGGGGCTAATGAGCAGTTCTTC. It translates to CASSSRGQGANEQFF.

The chain has TRBV5-1 and TRBJ1-2; D is perhaps TRBD1 (5 bases). CDR3 size: 15 residues. Between the trimmed V and J ends, which lost 0 bases and 8 bases, there was a span of 17 bases. CDR1 is SGHRS, CDR2 YFSETQ, per germline. The chain's CDR3 is CASSLASPAGGGYTF. As DNA, the CDR3 is TGCGCCAGCAGCTTGGCATCCCCAGCCGGGGGAGGCTACACCTTC.

V gene TRBV2 combines with J gene TRBJ2-5; tentative D call: TRBD2 (6 bases). The CDR3 is 16 residues long. Germline V lookup: CDR1 SNHLY, CDR2 FYNNEI. The V and J ends lost 6 bases and 7 bases respectively, with 24 bases between them. This chain's CDR3 is CASSSERSSNGGTQYF. The CDR3, as DNA: TGTGCCAGCAGCTCCGAGCGGTCATCGAACGGGGGGACCCAGTACTTC. Variable domain in full (rest from reference TRBV2 and TRBJ2-5): EPEVTQTPSHQVTQMGQEVILRCVPISNHLYFYWYRQILGQKVEFLVSFYNNEISEKSEIFDDQFSVERPDGSNFTLKIRSTKLEDSAMYFCASSSERSSNGGTQYFGPGTRLLVL.

The J gene is TRBJ2-3, the V gene TRBV12-3 or TRBV12-4; D is ambiguous. V was shortened by 5 bases and J by 6 bases, with 6 bases between the two germline ends. The CDR3 spans 11 residues. The DNA for the CDR3 is TGTGCCAGCAGTGTATTGGATACGCAGTATTTT. Translating gives CASSVLDTQYF.

The V call is TRBV6-2 or TRBV6-3, the J call TRBJ2-5; D is possibly TRBD1 (5 bases). CDR1 and CDR2 (germline): MNHEY, SVGEGT. The CDR3 sequence is 14 residues long. V lost 3 bases, J lost 4 bases, and 12 bases lay in between. The CDR3 reads CASSYPARGETQYF. The CDR3 DNA reads as TGTGCCAGCAGTTATCCGGCTAGGGGAGAGACCCAGTACTTC.

The chain employs TRBV2 and TRBJ2-5; TRBD2 matches 16 bases. Trimming at V came to 8 bases and at J to 5 bases, leaving 11 bases not matched to a gene. The CDR3 extends over 17 amino acids. Germline V gene data show CDR1 as SNHLY and CDR2 as FYNNEI. Here the CDR3 reads CASASGTSGGAWETQYF. CDR3 DNA sequence: TGTGCCAGCGCATCCGGGACTAGCGGGGGGGCATGGGAGACCCAGTACTTC.

V gene TRBV6-5 combines with J gene TRBJ2-3; D is possibly TRBD2 (5 bases). From germline, CDR1 is MNHEY and CDR2 SVGAGI. This CDR3 region has 13 residues. The V end was cut by 6 bases, the J end by 8 bases, with 15 bases between. The CDR3 nucleotides are TGTGCCAGCAGGATCCAAGCGGAGTCTACGCAGTATTTT. Protein product: CASRIQAESTQYF.

The gene calls are TRBV12-3 or TRBV12-4 and TRBJ2-5; D is unresolved. This CDR3 comprises 12 residues. V was pared by 6 bases and J by 7 bases, with 12 bases between. CDR3 amino acids: CASSRDPGTQYF. CDR3 nucleotides: TGTGCCAGCAGCCGTGATCCGGGGACCCAGTACTTC.

This chain joins TRBV9 and TRBJ2-5, with 8 bases lining up with TRBD1. Germline V gives CDR1 SGDLS, CDR2 YYNGEE. V lost 4 bases, J lost 1 base, and 9 bases stayed unmatched. This CDR3 region has 16 residues. This chain's CDR3 is CASSPPGQVGQETQYF. The CDR3 nucleotides are TGTGCCAGCAGCCCACCGGGACAGGTTGGCCAAGAGACCCAGTACTTC.

The chain is built from TRBV20-1 and TRBJ2-5; TRBD2 matches 8 bases. Per germline, CDR1 DFQATT and CDR2 SNEGSKA (reference sequence). There are 15 residues in the CDR3. J gave up 6 bases and V 3 bases, and 12 bases lay outside the gene matches. CDR3 amino acids: CSASPASGGHKTQYF. The CDR3 DNA sequence: TGCAGTGCTAGTCCCGCATCGGGGGGGCATAAGACCCAGTACTTC.